This T cell receptor (beta chain) comes out of a study of T cells in narcolepsy. Study-level background: Patients with NT1 or NT2 and healthy control donors were enrolled.

Points from the study as a whole: Autoreactive clonotypes reportedly recurred in blood of same and different patients, not controls. Autoreactive HCRT-specific and TRIB2-specific clonotypes were marked in same-patient CSF-versus-blood CD4+ comparisons. No autoreactive T cell clone sequences appeared in some memory CD4+ repertoires.

About this clone itself: Its antigen is currently unknown.

Trimming removed 2 bases from V and 0 bases from J, with 11 bases in between. From germline, CDR1 is MNHNS and CDR2 SASEGT. The CDR3 is 16 residues long. Measured with immunoSEQ multiplex PCR; TCRdb has only the in-frame clones, and not every one. The sample carries some 34,000 clones, around 90% recorded once. This TCR derives from a human donor with narcolepsy. The chain couples TRBV6-1 to TRBJ1-5; D not resolved. Specimen: CD45RA- memory CD4+ T cells from PBMCs. CDR3 in amino acids: CASSELGRYSNQPQHF. The CDR3 DNA sequence: TGTGCCAGCAGTGAATTGGGCAGGTATAGCAATCAGCCCCAGCATTTT.